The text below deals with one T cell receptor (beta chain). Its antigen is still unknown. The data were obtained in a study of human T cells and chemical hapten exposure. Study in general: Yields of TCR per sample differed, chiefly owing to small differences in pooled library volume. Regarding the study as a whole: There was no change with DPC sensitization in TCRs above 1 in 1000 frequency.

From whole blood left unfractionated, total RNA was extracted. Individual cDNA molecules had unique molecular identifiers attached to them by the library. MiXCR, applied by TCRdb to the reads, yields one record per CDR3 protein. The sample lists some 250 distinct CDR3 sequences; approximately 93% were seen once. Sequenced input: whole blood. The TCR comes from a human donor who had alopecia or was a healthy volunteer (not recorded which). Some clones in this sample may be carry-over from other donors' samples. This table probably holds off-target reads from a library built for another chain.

In DNA, the CDR3 is TGTGCCAGCAAGGCGGGGGGGCCGGGGCAGTTCTTC. It yields the protein CASKAGGPGQFF. The chain couples TRBV2 to TRBJ2-1; TRBD2 matches 9 bases. The J segment lost 12 bases and the V segment lost 7 bases, leaving 7 bases of the junction unmatched. The CDR3 extends over 12 amino acids. Per germline, CDR1 SNHLY and CDR2 FYNNEI.